These 24 T cell receptor beta chains were sequenced from one sample in a study of cytomegalovirus exposure and HLA in healthy donors. Primers for the PCR totalled 60 Vbeta and 13 Jbeta. The assay was immunoSEQ multiplex PCR, and TCRdb's table has in-frame clones only and misses some. The table has 150,000 to 200,000 clones, 68% seen once. The material sequenced was PBMCs. These receptors came from a man in his fifties or sixties in good health and CMV-seronegative.

V and J are TRBV7-2 and TRBJ2-3; no reliable D call. Trimming removed 1 base at V and 0 bases at J, with 8 bases between. Germline-derived CDR1 and CDR2 are SGHTA and FQGNSA. The CDR3 has 15 amino acids. The CDR3 loop is CASSLELLSTDTQYF. CDR3 in DNA: TGTGCCAGCAGCTTAGAACTCCTTAGCACAGATACGCAGTATTTT.

The CDR3 is CASSSGGLWEQYF. The CDR3 nucleotides are TGCGCCAGCAGTAGCGGGGGCCTTTGGGAGCAGTACTTC. This chain uses TRBV5-1 with TRBJ2-5; 9 nucleotides match TRBD2. There are 13 residues in the CDR3. J was trimmed by 11 bases and V by 5 bases; bases with no gene match: 10. Looked up from germline, CDR1 is SGHRS and CDR2 is YFSETQ.

This clone was counted only a few times. The CDR3 here is CASRARVGETQYF. CDR3 DNA sequence: TGCGCCAGCAGAGCGAGGGTTGGGGAGACCCAGTACTTC. The chain is built from TRBV5-1 and TRBJ2-5; the D gene is possibly TRBD2 (5 bases). This CDR3 comprises 13 residues. Germline loops: CDR1 SGHRS, CDR2 YFSETQ. V was cut by 5 bases and J by 5 bases, with 13 bases left in between.

This clone was detected a few times. The genes are TRBV6-1 and TRBJ1-6; 7 bases match TRBD1. Trimming took 4 bases from V and 9 from J; bases not matched to a gene: 6. From germline, CDR1 is MNHNS and CDR2 SASEGT. This CDR3 has 14 residues. CDR3 bases: TGTGCCAGCAGTGGAGGGGGCGAAACTTCACCCCTCCACTTT. It codes for CASSGGGETSPLHF.

This chain uses TRBV6-6 with TRBJ1-1, with no clear D. The CDR3 contains 16 residues. V lost 0 bases, J lost 0 bases, and 11 bases lay in between. The germline CDR1 and CDR2 sequences are MNHNY and SVGAGI (reference sequence). CDR3 protein: CASSYSLSLMNTEAFF. CDR3 nucleotide sequence: TGTGCCAGCAGTTACTCGCTGAGCCTCATGAACACTGAAGCTTTCTTT.

V usage is TRBV5-4 and J usage is TRBJ2-5, with 9 bases identical to TRBD2. The CDR3 totals 16 residues. J gave up 1 base and V 3 bases, and 7 bases lay outside the gene matches. Germline CDR1 and CDR2: SGHNT and YYREEE (reference sequence). In DNA, the CDR3 is TGTGCCAGCAGCTGGCGGGCTAGCGGGGCCCAAGAGACCCAGTACTTC. It encodes CASSWRASGAQETQYF.

The V gene is TRBV10-3, the J gene TRBJ1-2; 8 nucleotides agree with TRBD1. V was clipped by 7 bases and J by 2 bases; unmatched bases: 6. Looked up from germline, CDR1 is ENHRY and CDR2 is SYGVKD. The CDR3 sequence is 14 residues long. The CDR3 DNA is TGTGCCATCACCCCTGGGACAGGAAACTATGGCTACACCTTC. It encodes CAITPGTGNYGYTF.

V gene TRBV19 combines with J gene TRBJ1-3, with 7 bases aligning to TRBD1. CDR1 and CDR2 from the germline V gene are LNHDA and SQIVND (reference sequence). This CDR3 region has 18 residues. J was trimmed by 0 bases and V by 4 bases; bases with no gene match: 12. The CDR3 protein is CASSTRRQGVLSGNTIYF. The CDR3, as DNA: TGTGCCAGTAGTACCCGGCGACAGGGAGTTCTCTCTGGAAACACCATATATTTT.

This sequence joins TRBV5-1 and TRBJ2-6; 9 bases are a match to TRBD1. The CDR3 length is 16 residues. Trimming removed 4 bases from V and 3 bases from J; junction bases left unmatched: 5. From germline, CDR1 is SGHRS and CDR2 YFSETQ. CDR3 amino acids: CASSESTGGGANVLTF. The CDR3 DNA reads TGCGCCAGCAGCGAATCGACAGGGGGTGGGGCCAACGTCCTGACTTTC.

The gene calls are TRBV6-6 and TRBJ2-2; D is undetermined. CDR3 size: 11 residues. Germline assignment: CDR1 MNHNY and CDR2 SVGAGI (reference sequence). Trimming left V 4 bases short and J 9 bases short, with 6 bases between. The CDR3 loop reads CASSSKRELFF. The CDR3, as DNA: TGTGCCAGCAGTTCTAAGCGGGAGCTGTTTTTT.

The genes are TRBV27 and TRBJ1-5; 9 bases are shared with TRBD1. Germline V gene lookup returns CDR1 MNHEY and CDR2 SMNVEV (reference sequence). Germline trimming cut 8 bases from V and 5 bases from J; bases unmatched to any gene: 7. The CDR3 is 14 residues long. CDR3 nucleotides: TGTGCCAGCCGCCCCGGGACAGGGCATCAGCCCCAGCATTTT. This translates into CASRPGTGHQPQHF.

The chain combines TRBV14 with TRBJ1-3; TRBD1 matches at 7 bases. Germline loops: CDR1 SGHDN, CDR2 FVKESK. This CDR3 has 17 residues. V shed 4 bases and J 0 bases; nucleotides not matched to a gene: 9. CDR3 residues: CASSPRQGEGSGNTIYF. The DNA for the CDR3 is TGTGCCAGCAGCCCCCGACAGGGAGAGGGCTCTGGAAACACCATATATTTT.

The J gene is TRBJ1-2, the V gene TRBV27; 8 bases match TRBD1. This CDR3 contains 15 residues. Germline V gene lookup returns CDR1 MNHEY and CDR2 SMNVEV (reference sequence). Losses at the gene ends were 5 bases for V and 0 bases for J; bases not matched to a gene: 5. CDR3 region: CASSTYRGANYGYTF. CDR3 sequence (DNA): TGTGCCAGCAGTACGTACAGGGGGGCTAACTATGGCTACACCTTC.

The chain is built from TRBV7-2 and TRBJ2-5, with D possibly being TRBD1 (7 bases). The CDR3 consists of 13 residues. Looked up from germline, CDR1 is SGHTA and CDR2 is FQGNSA. Trimming pared 5 bases from V and 3 bases from J, leaving 10 bases between. The CDR3 sequence: CASSGGTEETQYF. DNA of the CDR3: TGTGCCAGCAGCGGAGGGACAGAAGAGACCCAGTACTTC.

The J gene is TRBJ2-2, the V gene TRBV7-3; 7 bases agree with TRBD2. This CDR3 contains 16 residues. Germline V gene data show CDR1 as SGHTA and CDR2 as FQGTGA. With V trimmed by 5 bases and J by 4 bases, 10 bases remained unmatched. CDR3 loop: CASSPRLAGTTGELFF. DNA for the CDR3: TGTGCCAGCAGCCCCCGACTAGCCGGAACCACCGGGGAGCTGTTTTTT.

This chain connects TRBV4-1 to TRBJ2-7; the D gene is possibly TRBD1 (6 bases). Looked up from germline, CDR1 is MGHRA and CDR2 is YSYEKL. V was cut by 0 bases and J by 7 bases, with 19 bases left in between. The CDR3 runs 16 residues. CDR3 protein: CASSQDRPGHSTEQYF. In DNA form, the CDR3 reads TGCGCCAGCAGCCAAGATCGTCCGGGACATAGTACGGAGCAGTACTTC.

Only a few counts were recorded for this clone. This chain joins TRBV5-4 and TRBJ1-1; 8 bases map to TRBD1. The ends lost 5 bases at V and 0 bases at J; junction bases unmatched: 12. This CDR3 spans 17 amino acids. Germline lookup yields CDR1 SGHNT and CDR2 YYREEE (reference sequence). The CDR3 sequence is CASSKQGVSFMNTEAFF. DNA of the CDR3: TGTGCCAGCAGTAAACAGGGGGTTTCATTTATGAACACTGAAGCTTTCTTT.

The genes are TRBV13 and TRBJ2-3, with D unresolved. V lost 4 bases, J lost 2 bases, and 16 bases lay in between. Germline loops: CDR1 PRHDT, CDR2 FYEKMQ (reference sequence). The CDR3 sequence is 16 residues long. CDR3 in amino acids: CASSSSIPEHTDTQYF. CDR3 sequence (DNA): TGTGCCAGCAGCTCCTCAATTCCCGAGCACACAGATACGCAGTATTTT.

The chain carries TRBV6-4 and TRBJ1-1; D uncertain. Trimming removed 3 bases at V and 9 bases at J, with 14 bases between. Germline V gene sequence: CDR1 MRHNA, CDR2 SNTAGT. CDR3 size: 13 residues. For the CDR3, the DNA is TGTGCCAGCAGTGAACGGGAAGGGTGGCAAGCTTTCTTT. Amino acids: CASSEREGWQAFF.

V is TRBV10-1 and J is TRBJ2-5, with 7 positions matching TRBD1. The length of the CDR3 is 15 residues. V was pared by 3 bases and J by 2 bases, with 6 bases of the junction left unmatched. The germline CDR1 and CDR2 sequences are WNHNN and SYGVQD (reference sequence). CDR3 region: CASSDSGTAQETQYF. CDR3 DNA: TGCGCCAGCAGTGACTCCGGGACAGCTCAAGAGACCCAGTACTTC.

This clone was seen more than once but under ten times. J is TRBJ1-1 and V is TRBV4-2; D unresolved. CDR1 and CDR2 (germline): LGHNA, YNFKEQ. The V gene lost 4 bases and the J gene lost 5 bases, with 17 bases spanning the gap. The CDR3 has 15 residues. The CDR3 DNA follows: TGTGCCAGCAGCCCCCTCTTGTCGGGTGAGACTGAAGCTTTCTTT. Translating it yields CASSPLLSGETEAFF.

V gene TRBV30 combines with J gene TRBJ1-2; TRBD1 is a possible D gene (6 bases). The CDR3 has 11 residues. The germline CDR1 and CDR2 sequences are GTSNPN and SVGIG (reference sequence). Trimming took 0 bases from V and 13 from J, leaving 12 bases between them. CDR3 region: CAWSVGGPRTF. For the CDR3, the DNA is TGTGCCTGGAGTGTGGGGGGGCCCCGCACCTTC.

This clone was counted a single time. The same CDR3 can be traced to other DNA sequences in this sample. V usage is TRBV29-1 and J usage is TRBJ1-1, with D unresolved. V shed 3 bases and J shed 1 base, with 6 bases lying between them. Per germline, CDR1 SQVTM and CDR2 ANQGSEA. This CDR3 region has 12 residues. The CDR3 region is CSVDRGNTEAFF. DNA of the CDR3: TGCAGCGTTGATCGGGGGAACACTGAAGCTTTCTTT.

Concerning this clone itself: The junction and the germline gene differ at one end; a read error may be behind it. The chain combines TRBV6-5 with TRBJ2-7, with 8 bases fitting TRBD2. The CDR3 loop spans 16 amino acids. Per germline, CDR1 MNHEY and CDR2 SVGAGI. The DNA of the CDR3 is TGTGCCAGCAGTTATGGGCCGGGGGGGGTCTCCTACGAGCAGCACTTC. It encodes CASSYGPGGVSYEQHF.